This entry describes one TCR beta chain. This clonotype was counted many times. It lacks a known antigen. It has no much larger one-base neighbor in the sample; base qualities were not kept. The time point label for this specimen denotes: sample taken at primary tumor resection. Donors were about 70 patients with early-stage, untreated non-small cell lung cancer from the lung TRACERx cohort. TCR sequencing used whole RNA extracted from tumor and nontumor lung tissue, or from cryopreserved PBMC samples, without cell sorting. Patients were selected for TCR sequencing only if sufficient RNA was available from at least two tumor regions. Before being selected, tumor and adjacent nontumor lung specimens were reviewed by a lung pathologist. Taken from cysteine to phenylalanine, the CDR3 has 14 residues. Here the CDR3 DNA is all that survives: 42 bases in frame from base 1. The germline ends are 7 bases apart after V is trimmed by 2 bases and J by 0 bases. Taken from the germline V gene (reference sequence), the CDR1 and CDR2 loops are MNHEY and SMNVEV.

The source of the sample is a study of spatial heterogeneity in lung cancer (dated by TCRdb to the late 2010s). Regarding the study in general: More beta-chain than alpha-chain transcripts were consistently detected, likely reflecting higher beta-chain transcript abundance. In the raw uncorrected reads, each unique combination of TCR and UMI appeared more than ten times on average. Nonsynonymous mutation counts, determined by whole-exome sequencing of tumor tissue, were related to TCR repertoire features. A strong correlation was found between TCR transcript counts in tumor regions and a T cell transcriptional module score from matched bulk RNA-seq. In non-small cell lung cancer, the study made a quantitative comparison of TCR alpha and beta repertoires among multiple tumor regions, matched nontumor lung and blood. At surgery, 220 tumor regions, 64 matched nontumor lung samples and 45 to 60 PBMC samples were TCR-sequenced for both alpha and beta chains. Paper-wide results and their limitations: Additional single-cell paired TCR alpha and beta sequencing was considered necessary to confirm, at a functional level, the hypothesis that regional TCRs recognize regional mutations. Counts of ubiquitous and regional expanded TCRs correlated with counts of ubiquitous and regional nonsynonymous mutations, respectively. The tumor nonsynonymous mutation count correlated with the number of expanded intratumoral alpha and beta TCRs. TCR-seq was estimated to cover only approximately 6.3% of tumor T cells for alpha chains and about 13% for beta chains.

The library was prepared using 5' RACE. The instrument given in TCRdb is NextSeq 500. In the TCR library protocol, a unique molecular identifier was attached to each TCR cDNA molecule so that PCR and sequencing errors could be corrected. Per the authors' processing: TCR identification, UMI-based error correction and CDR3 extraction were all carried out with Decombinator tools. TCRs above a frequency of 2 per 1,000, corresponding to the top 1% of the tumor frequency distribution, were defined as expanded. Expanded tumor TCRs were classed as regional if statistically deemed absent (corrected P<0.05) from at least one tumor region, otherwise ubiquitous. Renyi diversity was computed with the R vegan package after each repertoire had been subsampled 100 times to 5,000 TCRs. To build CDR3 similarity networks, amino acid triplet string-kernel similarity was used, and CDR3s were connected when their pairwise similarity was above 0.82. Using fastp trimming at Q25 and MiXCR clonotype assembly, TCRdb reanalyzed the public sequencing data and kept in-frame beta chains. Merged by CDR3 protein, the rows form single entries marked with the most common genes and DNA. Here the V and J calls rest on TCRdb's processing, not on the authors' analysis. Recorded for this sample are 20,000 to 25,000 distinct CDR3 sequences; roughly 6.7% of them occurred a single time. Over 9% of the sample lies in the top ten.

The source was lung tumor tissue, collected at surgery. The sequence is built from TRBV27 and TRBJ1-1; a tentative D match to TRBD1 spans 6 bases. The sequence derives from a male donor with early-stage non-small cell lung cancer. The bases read TGTGCCAGCAGTTTAAACAGGGTGAACACTGAAGCTTTCTTT. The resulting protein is CASSLNRVNTEAFF.